A selection of T cell receptor beta chains follows, all from one sample in a study of shared clonotypes between healthy human individuals. Here immunoSEQ multiplex PCR was the method, and the copy in TCRdb shows in-frame clones only, minus some. The sample records approximately 1,000,000 clones, 78% being singletons. Sequencing was performed on memory CD4+ T cells from PBMCs. The receptors were gathered from a man younger than 35 in good health. Some clones in this sample may be carry-over from other donors' samples. The CDR3 runs from the conserved cysteine through the conserved F or W. A D gene is named only where the DNA matches it firmly. Not all rows give a size; the values are once, few, many and, for expanded clones, a class.

TRBJ2-5	NA	NA	TRBV23-1	CASMGLPRETQYF	TGCGCCAGCATGGGACTTCCTAGAGAGACCCAGTACTTC
TRBJ2-2	NA	TRBD2	TRBV29-1	CSVKGTSGINTGELFF	TGCAGCGTGAAAGGGACTAGCGGGATTAACACCGGGGAGCTGTTTTTT
TRBJ1-4	NA	NA	TRBV4-1	CASSPSPATNEKLFF	TGCGCCAGCAGCCCCAGCCCTGCAACTAATGAAAAACTGTTTTTT
TRBJ1-3	NA	NA	TRBV18	CASSRGRPSSGNTIYF	TGTGCCAGCTCCCGGGGCCGACCCAGCTCTGGAAACACCATATATTTT
TRBJ2-7	NA	NA	TRBV6-5	CASSQGTQRGEEYF	TGTGCCAGCAGTCAGGGGACCCAACGGGGAGAGGAGTACTTC
TRBJ2-3	NA	TRBD2	TRBV4-1	CASSQDRFGLAGGTDTQYF	TGCGCCAGCAGCCAAGATCGGTTCGGACTAGCGGGAGGCACAGATACGCAGTATTTT
TRBJ2-7	few	NA	TRBV7-8	CASSYKRVDLYEQYF	TGTGCCAGCAGCTATAAAAGGGTCGATCTTTACGAGCAGTACTTC
TRBJ2-5	NA	TRBD1	TRBV5-6	CASSERDSSETQYF	TGTGCCAGCAGCGAGAGGGACAGCTCAGAGACCCAGTACTTC
TRBJ1-4	NA	NA	TRBV5-5	CASSFRTAEKLFF	TGTGCCAGCAGCTTCCGGACAGCCGAAAAACTGTTTTTT
TRBJ2-6	NA	TRBD1	TRBV30	CACPDRGSLSGANVLTF	TGTGCCTGTCCGGACAGGGGGTCTTTATCTGGGGCCAACGTCCTGACTTTC
TRBJ1-1	few	TRBD1	TRBV29-1	CSVSTGPGTEAFF	TGCAGCGTTTCGACAGGGCCGGGGACTGAAGCTTTCTTT
TRBJ2-1	NA	TRBD2	TRBV5-1	CASSPGLAGGPYNEQFF	TGCGCCAGCAGCCCGGGACTAGCGGGAGGCCCCTACAATGAGCAGTTCTTC
TRBJ1-6	NA	NA	TRBV27	CASTTAGKNSPLHF	TGTGCCAGCACTACCGCGGGGAAGAATTCACCCCTCCACTTT
TRBJ2-7	NA	NA	TRBV6-5	CASSYNAGGLRYEQYF	TGTGCCAGCAGTTACAATGCAGGAGGGTTGAGATACGAGCAGTACTTC
TRBJ1-3	NA	NA	TRBV28	CASPPRGGSGNTIYF	TGTGCCAGCCCTCCCCGTGGGGGTTCTGGAAACACCATATATTTT
TRBJ2-1	NA	NA	TRBV28	CASSINYLQRRYHHEQFF	TGTGCCAGCAGCATAAACTACCTCCAAAGGAGGTATCATCATGAGCAGTTCTTC
TRBJ2-3	few	TRBD2	TRBV30	CACASGISTDTQYF	TGTGCCTGTGCTAGCGGCATCTCCACAGATACGCAGTATTTT